One sample yielded the 12 T cell receptor beta chains listed below, sequenced in a study of blood T cell repertoires in COVID-19. The table came from immunoSEQ multiplex PCR; TCRdb's copy has only in-frame clones and leaves some out. The table records roughly 500,000 clones, around 89% of them present only once. Sequenced material: PBMCs or T cells enriched from blood (not recorded which). The receptors were gathered from a woman aged 40 to 50 who had recovered from COVID-19.

This sequence joins TRBV15 and TRBJ1-3; D may be TRBD1 (5 bases). The CDR3 contains 15 residues. V shed 4 bases and J shed 0 bases, with 10 bases lying between them. CDR1 and CDR2 from the germline V gene are LNHNV and YYDKDF (reference sequence). As DNA, the CDR3 is TGTGCCACCAGCATCGACAGTCTCTCTGGAAACACCATATATTTT. Residues: CATSIDSLSGNTIYF.

For the CDR3, the DNA is TGTGCCAGCAAATCATCCGACAGGGCCACTGAAGCTTTCTTT. Translation: CASKSSDRATEAFF. V gene TRBV11-3 combines with J gene TRBJ1-1, with TRBD1 matching 7 bases. CDR1 and CDR2 from the germline V gene are SGHNT and YENEEA. CDR3 length: 14 residues. The V gene end was trimmed by 7 bases and the J gene end by 4 bases; junction bases not matched to a gene: 9.

The V gene is TRBV14, the J gene TRBJ2-3, with a weak D call TRBD2 (6 bases). Germline loops: CDR1 SGHDN, CDR2 FVKESK. The CDR3 spans 17 residues. Between the trimmed V and J ends, which lost 0 bases and 2 bases, there was a span of 15 bases. The CDR3 bases are TGTGCCAGCAGCCAAGAAGGGACTCCCGCCCTCACAGATACGCAGTATTTT. Translating gives CASSQEGTPALTDTQYF.

V and J are TRBV18 and TRBJ2-3; D is ambiguous. Germline assignment: CDR1 KGHSH and CDR2 LQKENI. CDR3 length equals 15 residues. V gave up 4 bases and J gave up 3 bases, with 14 bases separating them. The CDR3 DNA follows: TGTGCCAGCTCACAAAGCGCCGCAGCGACAGATACGCAGTATTTT. Protein product: CASSQSAAATDTQYF.

V gene TRBV7-6 combines with J gene TRBJ2-2, with a weak D call TRBD1 (6 bases). Germline V CDR1 and CDR2: SGHVS, FNYEAQ. This CDR3 has 18 residues. Trimming shortened V by 0 bases and J by 7 bases, and 21 bases separated the two germline ends. In DNA, the CDR3 is TGTGCCAGCAGCTTAGCGCTGGGGGCCAACCTTATCAGCGGGGAGCTGTTTTTT. Protein: CASSLALGANLISGELFF.

The rearrangement links TRBV25-1 to TRBJ2-3; 9 positions match TRBD2. The CDR3 extends over 17 amino acids. With 2 bases clipped from V and 2 bases from J, the junction kept 8 bases outside the gene matches. Germline lookup yields CDR1 MGHDK and CDR2 SYGVNS. CDR3 loop: CASSERVTSGITDTQYF. CDR3 coding DNA: TGTGCCAGCAGTGAAAGAGTGACTAGCGGAATCACAGATACGCAGTATTTT.

The J gene is TRBJ2-7, the V gene TRBV7-9; 8 positions match TRBD2. Germline assignment: CDR1 SEHNR and CDR2 FQNEAQ (reference sequence). The length of the CDR3 is 15 residues. V shed 6 bases, J shed 5 bases, and the junction held 12 bases outside the gene matches. The CDR3 loop is CASSSASRTSNEQYF. In nucleotides, the CDR3 is TGTGCCAGCAGTTCGGCAAGTAGGACTAGCAACGAGCAGTACTTC.

The chain links TRBV7-8 to TRBJ1-1; a weak D match, TRBD1 (5 bases). The V gene lost 5 bases and the J gene lost 0 bases, with 13 bases spanning the gap. CDR1 and CDR2 (germline): SGHVS, FQNEAQ. The CDR3 extends over 15 amino acids. CDR3 sequence reads: CASSTSRAMNTEAFF. DNA for the CDR3: TGTGCCAGCAGCACAAGCAGGGCGATGAACACTGAAGCTTTCTTT.

CDR3 amino acids: CASSPGTSGSYEQYF. The CDR3 DNA sequence: TGTGCCAGCAGTCCCGGGACTAGCGGCTCCTACGAGCAGTACTTC. The V gene is TRBV27, the J gene TRBJ2-7; 11 nucleotides line up with TRBD2. Unmatched junction bases numbered 3, after V lost 5 bases and J lost 0 bases. Germline CDR1 and CDR2: MNHEY and SMNVEV (reference sequence). CDR3 length: 15 amino acids.

The chain employs TRBV13 and TRBJ2-7; D may be TRBD2 (5 bases). Deletions cut 2 bases from V and 2 bases from J, with 16 bases between. This CDR3 has 16 amino acids. Germline lookup yields CDR1 PRHDT and CDR2 FYEKMQ (reference sequence). CDR3 region: CASSLIVGLGAYEQYF. DNA of the CDR3: TGTGCCAGCAGCTTAATAGTAGGGTTGGGAGCCTACGAGCAGTACTTC. The full variable domain, with the rest looked up from reference TRBV13 and TRBJ2-7, is AAGVIQSPRHLIKEKRETATLKCYPIPRHDTVYWYQQGPGQDPQFLISFYEKMQSDKGSIPDRFSAQQFSDYHSELNMSSLELGDSALYFCASSLIVGLGAYEQYFGPGTRLTVT.

The chain combines TRBV6-5 with TRBJ2-1; the D is unclear. The CDR3 covers 14 residues. V was cut by 10 bases and J by 2 bases, with 15 bases left in between. Germline V gene sequence: CDR1 MNHEY, CDR2 SVGAGI. The CDR3: CATAPFLAYNEQFF. The CDR3 DNA is TGTGCCACTGCACCCTTTCTAGCCTACAATGAGCAGTTCTTC.

V gene TRBV29-1 combines with J gene TRBJ1-2; TRBD1 agrees at 9 bases. This CDR3 has 13 amino acids. CDR1 is SQVTM and CDR2 is ANQGSEA in the germline V gene. With 7 bases clipped from V and 6 bases from J, the junction kept 9 bases outside the gene matches. The CDR3 here is CSADSGQGHGYTF. The CDR3 coding sequence is TGCAGCGCCGACTCGGGACAGGGTCATGGCTACACCTTC. Supplemented by reference TRBV29-1 and TRBJ1-2, the full variable domain reads SAVISQKPSRDICQRGTSLTIQCQVDSQVTMMFWYRQQPGQSLTLIATANQGSEATYESGFVIDKFPISRPNLTFSTLTVSNMSPEDSSIYLCSADSGQGHGYTFGSGTRLTVV.